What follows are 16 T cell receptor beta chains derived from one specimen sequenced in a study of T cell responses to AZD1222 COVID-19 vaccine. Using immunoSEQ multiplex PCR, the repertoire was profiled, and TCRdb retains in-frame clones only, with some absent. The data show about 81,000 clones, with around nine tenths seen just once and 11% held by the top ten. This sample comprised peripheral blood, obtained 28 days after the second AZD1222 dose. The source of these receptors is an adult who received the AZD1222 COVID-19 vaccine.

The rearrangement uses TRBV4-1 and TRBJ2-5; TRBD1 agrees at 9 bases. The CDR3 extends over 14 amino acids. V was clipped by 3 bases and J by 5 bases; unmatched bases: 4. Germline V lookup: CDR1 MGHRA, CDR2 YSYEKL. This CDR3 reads CASSQGQGWETQYF. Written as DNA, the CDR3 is TGCGCCAGCAGCCAGGGACAGGGTTGGGAGACCCAGTACTTC.

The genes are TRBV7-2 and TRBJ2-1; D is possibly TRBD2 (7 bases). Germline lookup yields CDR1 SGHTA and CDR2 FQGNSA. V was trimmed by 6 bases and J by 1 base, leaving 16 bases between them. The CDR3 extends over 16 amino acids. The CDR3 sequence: CASRKGGGYSYNEQFF. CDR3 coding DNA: TGTGCCAGCAGAAAGGGAGGGGGTTATTCCTACAATGAGCAGTTCTTC.

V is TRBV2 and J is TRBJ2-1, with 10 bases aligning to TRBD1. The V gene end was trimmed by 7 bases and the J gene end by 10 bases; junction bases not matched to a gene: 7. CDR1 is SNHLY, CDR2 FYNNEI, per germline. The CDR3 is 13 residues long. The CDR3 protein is CASNRQGAEEQFF. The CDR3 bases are TGTGCCAGCAACAGACAGGGGGCGGAAGAGCAGTTCTTC.

The CDR3 region has the DNA TGTGCCAGCAGTTTTTCGGCTGCACCCGGAGCTTTCTTT. The encoded protein is CASSFSAAPGAFF. J is TRBJ1-1 and V is TRBV28; no clear D gene. Germline loops: CDR1 MDHEN, CDR2 SYDVKM. V was trimmed by 3 bases and J by 10 bases, leaving 15 bases between them. CDR3 length: 13 amino acids.

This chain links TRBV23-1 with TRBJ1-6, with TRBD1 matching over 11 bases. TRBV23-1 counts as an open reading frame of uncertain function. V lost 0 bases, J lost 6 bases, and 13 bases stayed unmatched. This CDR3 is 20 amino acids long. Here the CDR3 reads CASSQSSRGDRGTGNSPLHF. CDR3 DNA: TGCGCCAGCAGTCAATCCAGTCGAGGGGACAGGGGGACGGGTAATTCACCCCTCCACTTT.

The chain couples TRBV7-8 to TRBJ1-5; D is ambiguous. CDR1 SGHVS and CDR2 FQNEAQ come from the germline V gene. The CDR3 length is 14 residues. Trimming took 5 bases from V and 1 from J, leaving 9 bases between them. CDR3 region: CASSPQRSNQPQHF. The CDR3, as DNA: TGTGCCAGCAGCCCACAACGGAGCAATCAGCCCCAGCATTTT.

This CDR3 reads CASSLAETGGPYEQYF. The CDR3, as DNA: TGCGCCAGCAGCCTCGCGGAGACAGGGGGCCCCTACGAGCAGTACTTC. The chain is built from TRBV5-1 and TRBJ2-7; 10 bases fit TRBD1. V lost 4 bases to trimming and J lost 2 bases; unmatched junction nucleotides: 9. Germline V gene sequence: CDR1 SGHRS, CDR2 YFSETQ. The CDR3 extends over 16 amino acids.

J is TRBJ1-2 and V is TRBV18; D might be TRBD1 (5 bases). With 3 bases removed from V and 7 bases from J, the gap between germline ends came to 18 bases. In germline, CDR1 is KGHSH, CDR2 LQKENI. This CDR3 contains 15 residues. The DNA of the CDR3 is TGTGCCAGCTCACCCCGTGGGGGGGGATACCCTGGCTACACCTTC. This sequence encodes CASSPRGGGYPGYTF.

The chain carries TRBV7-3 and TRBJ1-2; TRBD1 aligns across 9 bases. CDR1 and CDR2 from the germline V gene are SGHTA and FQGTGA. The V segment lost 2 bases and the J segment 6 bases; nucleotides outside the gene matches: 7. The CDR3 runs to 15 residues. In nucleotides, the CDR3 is TGTGCCAGCAGCTTATGGGGACAGGGCCCGAATGGCTACACCTTC. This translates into CASSLWGQGPNGYTF.

CDR3 sequence reads: CAISDPDSSGTIYF. CDR3 DNA sequence: TGTGCCATCAGTGATCCCGACTCGAGCGGCACCATATATTTT. This sequence joins TRBV10-3 and TRBJ1-3; D unclear. The germline gives CDR1 ENHRY, CDR2 SYGVKD. The CDR3 contains 14 residues. V was pared by 3 bases and J by 9 bases, with 15 bases between.

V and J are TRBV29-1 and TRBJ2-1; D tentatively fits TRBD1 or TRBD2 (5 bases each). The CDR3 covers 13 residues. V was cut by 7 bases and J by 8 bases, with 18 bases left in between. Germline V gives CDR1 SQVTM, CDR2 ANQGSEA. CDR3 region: CSAASAVGDEQFF. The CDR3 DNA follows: TGCAGCGCTGCGTCGGCGGTGGGGGATGAGCAGTTCTTC.

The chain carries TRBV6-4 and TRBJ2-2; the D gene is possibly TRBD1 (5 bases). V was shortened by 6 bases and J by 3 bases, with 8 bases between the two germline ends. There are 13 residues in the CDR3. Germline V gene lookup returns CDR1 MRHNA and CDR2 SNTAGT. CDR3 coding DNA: TGTGCCAGCAGGCAGGGATACACCGGGGAGCTGTTTTTT. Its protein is CASRQGYTGELFF.

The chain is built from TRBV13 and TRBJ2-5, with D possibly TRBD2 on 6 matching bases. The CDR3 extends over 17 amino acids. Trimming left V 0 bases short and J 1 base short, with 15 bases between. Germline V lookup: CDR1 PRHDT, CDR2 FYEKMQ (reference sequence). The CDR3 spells CASSLGSGGTFQETQYF. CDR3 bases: TGTGCCAGCAGCTTAGGGTCTGGCGGGACCTTCCAAGAGACCCAGTACTTC.

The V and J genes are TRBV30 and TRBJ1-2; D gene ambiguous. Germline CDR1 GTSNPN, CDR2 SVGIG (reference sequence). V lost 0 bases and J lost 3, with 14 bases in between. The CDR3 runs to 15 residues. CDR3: CAWSVKTADHYGYTF. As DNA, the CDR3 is TGTGCCTGGAGTGTTAAAACGGCAGACCACTATGGCTACACCTTC.

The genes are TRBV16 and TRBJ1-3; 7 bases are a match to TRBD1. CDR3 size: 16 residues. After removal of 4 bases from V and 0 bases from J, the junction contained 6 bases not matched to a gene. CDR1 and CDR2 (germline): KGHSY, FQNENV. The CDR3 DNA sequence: TGTGCCAGCAGCCGGAAGGGACAGAGCTCTGGAAACACCATATATTTT. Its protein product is CASSRKGQSSGNTIYF.

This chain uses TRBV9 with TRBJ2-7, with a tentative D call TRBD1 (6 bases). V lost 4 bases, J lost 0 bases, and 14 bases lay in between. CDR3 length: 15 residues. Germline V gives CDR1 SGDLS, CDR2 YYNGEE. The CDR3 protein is CASSQGQTPSYEQYF. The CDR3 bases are TGTGCCAGCAGCCAAGGACAGACTCCCTCCTACGAGCAGTACTTC.